The 4 T cell receptor beta chains given below trace back to one sample, sequenced in a study of shared clonotypes between healthy human individuals (dated by TCRdb to about 2020). For the CD8 naive samples, CD45RO-negative cells were positively selected for CCR7, yielding a CD45RA+CCR7+ population from which TemRA cells were excluded. To prepare the library, the immunoSEQ multiplex PCR assay was applied. TCRdb obtained this table from immuneACCESS and retained in-frame rearrangements with V and J assigned. These tables miss some clones; where compared with another copy, unresolved V genes account for less than half of the shortfall, and the remainder is unexplained. For this sample there are just over 2,000,000 clones; about 95% appear just once. More than 0.95% of the sample lies in the top ten. Sequencing was performed on naive CD8+ T cells sorted from blood. What this sample's cell subset or site label stands for: CD45RA+CCR7+. The receptors shown here come from a man between 18 and 35 years old in good health.

The chain combines TRBV19 with TRBJ1-5; weak D call: TRBD1 (5 bases). V lost 3 bases and J lost 7, with 10 bases in between. The CDR3 extends over 13 amino acids. The germline CDR1 and CDR2 sequences are LNHDA and SQIVND (reference sequence). DNA for the CDR3: TGTGCCAGTAGTATCATGGGGGAGCAGCCCCAGCATTTT. Encoded protein: CASSIMGEQPQHF.

CDR3 DNA: TGTGCCCGCCGGGACTGTAGCTCCTACAATGAGCAGTTCTTC. It is translated as CARRDCSSYNEQFF. The rearrangement joins TRBV9 to TRBJ2-1; weak D call: TRBD2 (6 bases). The V and J ends lost 10 bases and 0 bases respectively, with 14 bases between them. CDR3 size: 14 residues. Germline CDR1 and CDR2: SGDLS and YYNGEE.

The chain uses TRBV9 and TRBJ2-1; 9 bases line up with TRBD1. V trimming: 3 bases; J trimming: 8 bases; junction bases outside the gene matches: 12. CDR1 SGDLS and CDR2 YYNGEE come from the germline V gene. The CDR3 sequence is 16 residues long. The CDR3 spells CASSEEQGALGDEQFF. The CDR3 region has the DNA TGTGCCAGCAGCGAGGAACAGGGGGCGCTTGGCGATGAGCAGTTCTTC.

This sequence joins TRBV11-2 and TRBJ1-2; possible D gene TRBD1, 5 bases. Trimming removed 0 bases from V and 8 bases from J, with 16 bases in between. The CDR3 runs 15 residues. Germline V lookup: CDR1 SGHAT, CDR2 FQNNGV. The CDR3, as DNA: TGTGCCAGCAGCTTAGATCGGGGCAGTGCAGGAGGCTACACCTTC. This gives the protein CASSLDRGSAGGYTF.